Listed here is a single T cell receptor beta chain. Its antigen is not yet known. No base-level quality is on record; no much larger clone is a single base apart. From the cysteine through the phenylalanine, the CDR3 covers 13 amino acids. The CDR3 DNA has 39 bases and is translated from base 1. The junction carries 15 bases between V and J, which are trimmed by 11 bases and 2 bases respectively. The CDR1 and CDR2 encoded by the germline V gene are MNHEY and SVGAGI. Patients with autoimmune disease history or receiving systemic immunosuppression were excluded from the trial. Peripheral blood for TCR sequencing was collected from all dose cohorts at baseline, on cycle 4 day 1, and on cycle 7 day 1. Samples came from an open-label, multicenter, first-in-human phase I dose-escalation trial of ivuxolimab. Adults with locally advanced or metastatic melanoma, renal cell, hepatocellular, or head and neck squamous cell carcinoma were enrolled in the trial. Before TCR sequencing, CD4+ T cells and CD8+ T cells were sorted from peripheral blood as separate populations.

The data originate from a study of OX40 agonist ivuxolimab in advanced cancers. Some background on the complete study: The costimulatory receptor OX40 (CD134) was targeted by ivuxolimab, a fully human IgG2 agonistic monoclonal antibody. A male proportion of almost 85% and a mean age of approximately 60 years, ranging from 23 to 79, were recorded for the dose-escalation cohort. The point of sequencing TCRbeta in the periphery was to test whether ivuxolimab changed TCR sequence diversity and drove clonal T-cell expansion. Partial responses occurred in three dose-escalation patients, of whom one had hepatocellular carcinoma and two had cutaneous melanoma. Of the approximately 54 dose-escalation patients, hepatocellular carcinoma was present in about 20, melanoma in some 15, renal cell carcinoma in 9 and head and neck cancer in 9. Patients were allowed to have had prior anti-PD-1, anti-PD-L1 or anti-CTLA-4 therapy, and 40% to 45% of the dose-escalation patients had been treated with checkpoint inhibitors. Intravenous ivuxolimab was administered to patients every 2 weeks at six dose levels: 0.01, 0.1, 0.3, 1.5, 3 and 10 mg/kg. The paper reports the monotherapy dose-escalation portion (N of about 54 patients) of the phase I ivuxolimab trial. The full study reports these points: After ivuxolimab, expanded clones were on average more numerous among CD8+ T cells than among CD4+ T cells. Antigen specificity was not determined for the clonally expanded peripheral T cells. Low levels of normalized T-cell clonal expansion were also seen in some nonresponding patients. At doses from 0.1 to 3.0 mg/kg, clonal expansion was seen in both CD4+ and CD8+ blood T cells between baseline and week 6. In the 0.1-3.0 mg/kg groups, partial responders were among the patients with the lowest normalized peripheral clonal expansion, particularly in CD8+ T cells.

For sequencing of the TCRbeta CDR3 region, genomic DNA was extracted from the sorted cells. The immunoSEQ Assay was used to sequence the TCRbeta CDR3 regions. The table was pulled from immuneACCESS by TCRdb, which kept in-frame rearrangements only. Such tables lose some clones; where checked, under half of the loss comes from unresolved V genes, and the rest has no known cause. This sample lists 85,000 to 100,000 clones; less than 95% were detected once. Around 0.17% of the sample goes to the ten largest clones. The V and J genes are TRBV6-5 and TRBJ1-1; the D gene is perhaps TRBD1, on 6 matching bases. This sample comprised CD4+ or CD8+ T cells sorted from blood, obtained in a trial of the OX40 agonist ivuxolimab. This TCR derives from an adult with an advanced solid tumor such as melanoma, head and neck, liver or kidney cancer. The CDR3 here reads CAATRQANTEAFF. The bases are TGTGCCGCTACTCGACAGGCAAACACTGAAGCTTTCTTT.